This T cell receptor (beta chain) came from a study of shared clonotypes between healthy human individuals. The V end was cut by 6 bases, the J end by 0 bases, with 5 bases between. CDR3 size: 12 residues. The germline CDR1 and CDR2 sequences are KGHSH and LQKENI. Produced via immunoSEQ multiplex PCR; TCRdb's table is partial and in-frame only. The table has about 2 million clones, approximately 94% seen once. Naive-designated CD8 cells lacked CD45RO, were positively enriched for CCR7, and omitted terminally differentiated effector memory CD45RA+ cells. This clone was counted a few times. The receptor was isolated from a man aged 18 to 29 in good health. The chain uses TRBV18 and TRBJ2-5; D call uncertain. The sample consisted of naive CD8+ T cells sorted from blood. The CDR3 reads CASSLYQETQYF. As DNA, the CDR3 is TGTGCCAGCTCCCTGTACCAAGAGACCCAGTACTTC.